One and the same sample provided the 9 T cell receptor beta chains below, sequenced in a study of blood T cell repertoires in COVID-19. Profiled with immunoSEQ multiplex PCR; TCRdb holds only in-frame clones, not every one. The table has almost 400,000 clones, around nine tenths seen once. The source material was PBMCs or T cells enriched from blood (not recorded which). Receptors originate from a woman in her twenties or thirties with acute COVID-19.

The V and J genes are TRBV23-1 and TRBJ2-7; D perhaps matches TRBD1 (5 bases). TRBV23-1 is noted as an ORF with a role that remains uncertain. Trimming took 0 bases from V and 6 from J, leaving 12 bases between them. This CDR3 is built from 14 residues. CDR3 residues: CASSQSSRVAEQYF. CDR3 sequence (DNA): TGCGCCAGCAGTCAATCTAGCAGGGTAGCCGAGCAGTACTTC.

The J gene is TRBJ2-1, the V gene TRBV13; 9 positions agree with TRBD2. Trimming removed 6 bases from V and 8 bases from J; junction bases left unmatched: 17. The CDR3 loop spans 17 amino acids. Germline assignment: CDR1 PRHDT and CDR2 FYEKMQ (reference sequence). This chain's CDR3 is CASSYSGGRWGWDEQFF. CDR3 sequence (DNA): TGTGCCAGCAGTTATAGCGGGGGACGATGGGGATGGGATGAGCAGTTCTTC.

This clone occurred a few times. The chain employs TRBV19 and TRBJ1-5, with TRBD1 as a possible D gene (6 bases). The CDR3 sequence is 15 residues long. Germline assignment: CDR1 LNHDA and CDR2 SQIVND (reference sequence). Trimming took off 6 bases at V and 0 bases at J, with 12 bases between the two ends. CDR3 protein: CASRTDRYSNQPQHF. The CDR3 region has the DNA TGTGCCAGTAGAACAGACAGGTATAGCAATCAGCCCCAGCATTTT.

V is TRBV2 and J is TRBJ2-1, with TRBD2 matching over 7 bases. The V segment lost 7 bases and the J segment 6 bases; nucleotides outside the gene matches: 3. Germline-derived CDR1 and CDR2 are SNHLY and FYNNEI. This CDR3 region has 12 residues. The CDR3 sequence: CASTQRGNEQFF. In DNA form, the CDR3 reads TGTGCCAGCACCCAGCGGGGCAATGAGCAGTTCTTC.

The J gene is TRBJ1-2, the V gene TRBV27, with 9 bases that match TRBD1. V trimming: 6 bases; J trimming: 2 bases; junction bases outside the gene matches: 4. The CDR3 has 14 amino acids. From germline, CDR1 is MNHEY and CDR2 SMNVEV (reference sequence). The CDR3 here is CASRGTGRNYGYTF. In DNA, the CDR3 is TGTGCCAGCAGGGGGACAGGGAGAAACTATGGCTACACCTTC.

The chain carries TRBV5-6 and TRBJ1-5; D unclear. The V end was cut by 4 bases, the J end by 0 bases, with 5 bases between. Germline CDR1 is SGHDT and CDR2 is YYEEEE. This CDR3 spans 13 amino acids. CDR3: CASSRFSNQPQHF. The CDR3 coding sequence is TGTGCCAGCAGCCGGTTTAGCAATCAGCCCCAGCATTTT.

The chain carries TRBV25-1 and TRBJ1-5, with D maybe TRBD1 (6 bases). Trimming removed 1 base at V and 0 bases at J, with 16 bases between. Germline CDR1 MGHDK, CDR2 SYGVNS. The CDR3 has 18 residues. The CDR3 DNA follows: TGTGCCAGCAGTGAATTCCCCCCGACAGGCTATAGCAATCAGCCCCAGCATTTT. Its protein product is CASSEFPPTGYSNQPQHF. The full variable domain, rest sourced from reference TRBV25-1 and TRBJ1-5, is EADIYQTPRYLVIGTGKKITLECSQTMGHDKMYWYQQDPGMELHLIHYSYGVNSTEKGDLSSESTVSRIRTEHFPLTLESARPSHTSQYLCASSEFPPTGYSNQPQHFGDGTRLSIL.

The genes are TRBV29-1 and TRBJ2-1; 10 bases match TRBD1. Trimming at V came to 7 bases and at J to 4 bases, leaving 7 bases not matched to a gene. Looked up from germline, CDR1 is SQVTM and CDR2 is ANQGSEA. The CDR3 has 14 residues. The CDR3 reads CSAPDRGGYNEQFF. DNA of the CDR3: TGCAGCGCACCGGACAGGGGGGGGTACAATGAGCAGTTCTTC.

This chain links TRBV3-1 (or the pseudogene TRBV3-2) with TRBJ2-3, with unresolved D. The CDR3 sequence is 13 residues long. V shed 1 base and J shed 10 bases, with 12 bases lying between them. CDR1 and CDR2 (germline): LGHDT, YNNKEL (reference sequence). CDR3 region: CASSQGNNRAQYF. As DNA, the CDR3 is TGTGCCAGCAGCCAAGGTAATAACCGAGCGCAGTATTTT.